This passage covers 32 T cell receptor beta chains from one sample sequenced in a study of cytomegalovirus exposure and HLA in healthy donors. Here immunoSEQ multiplex PCR was the method, and the copy in TCRdb shows in-frame clones only, minus some. The sample lists under 250,000 clones; roughly 91% were seen once. The sequenced sample was PBMCs. The receptors here all came from a woman under 30 in good health and CMV-seropositive.

The genes are TRBV7-9 and TRBJ1-2, with D tentatively TRBD1 (5 bases). The V and J ends lost 1 base and 6 bases respectively, with 12 bases between them. Looked up from germline, CDR1 is SEHNR and CDR2 is FQNEAQ (reference sequence). The CDR3 covers 14 residues. The CDR3 DNA follows: TGTGCCAGCAGCTTAGTATTGGGGGGTAATGGCTACACCTTC. As protein: CASSLVLGGNGYTF.

V is TRBV7-8 and J is TRBJ2-7, with D possibly being TRBD1 (6 bases). V was cut by 5 bases and J by 2 bases, with 10 bases left in between. CDR3 size: 13 residues. Germline values: CDR1 SGHVS, CDR2 FQNEAQ. CDR3 DNA sequence: TGTGCCAGCAGCAAAGGGGACACCTACGAGCAGTACTTC. Translating gives CASSKGDTYEQYF.

The gene calls are TRBV19 and TRBJ2-7, with 7 bases fitting TRBD1. CDR3 size: 15 residues. The J segment lost 0 bases and the V segment lost 3 bases, leaving 5 bases of the junction unmatched. Germline V gene lookup returns CDR1 LNHDA and CDR2 SQIVND (reference sequence). CDR3 bases: TGTGCCAGTAGTATTGGACAGGATAGCTCCTACGAGCAGTACTTC. It yields the protein CASSIGQDSSYEQYF.

The chain is built from TRBV28 and TRBJ1-3; D is ambiguous. The V end lost 6 bases, the J end lost 0 bases, and 9 bases lay between the germline ends. Germline lookup yields CDR1 MDHEN and CDR2 SYDVKM. There are 14 residues in the CDR3. The CDR3 DNA reads as TGTGCCAGCAGGGACTCCCGCTCTGGAAACACCATATATTTT. This translates into CASRDSRSGNTIYF.

CDR3 DNA: TGTGCCAGCACTGCTGAAGGGGGAAATGAAAAACTGTTTTTT. This codes for CASTAEGGNEKLFF. The V gene is TRBV4-2, the J gene TRBJ1-4, with D maybe TRBD1 (6 bases). Germline CDR1 and CDR2: LGHNA and YNFKEQ. The CDR3 loop spans 14 amino acids. V lost 7 bases and J lost 5, with 14 bases in between.

The chain employs TRBV2 and TRBJ1-5; tentative D call: TRBD1 (5 bases). Trimming shortened V by 7 bases and J by 0 bases, and 19 bases separated the two germline ends. Per germline, CDR1 SNHLY and CDR2 FYNNEI. CDR3 size: 17 residues. The CDR3, as DNA: TGTGCCAGCACTTCCGGCTGGGGCTTGTATAGCAATCAGCCCCAGCATTTT. It is translated as CASTSGWGLYSNQPQHF.

This chain joins TRBV12-5 and TRBJ1-2; TRBD1 might be the D (5 bases). CDR3 length: 18 residues. V was shortened by 5 bases and J by 0 bases, with 22 bases between the two germline ends. CDR1 is LGHNT, CDR2 FRNRAP, per germline. This chain's CDR3 is CASGRVQGIFGSNYGYTF. The CDR3 DNA reads TGTGCTAGTGGTCGAGTCCAGGGAATCTTTGGGTCTAACTATGGCTACACCTTC.

The V gene is TRBV7-9, the J gene TRBJ2-1; maybe TRBD1 (5 bases). The germline V and J ends were trimmed by 2 bases and 6 bases, with 11 bases remaining between them. The CDR3 consists of 14 residues. CDR1 is SEHNR and CDR2 is FQNEAQ in the germline V gene (reference sequence). The CDR3 reads CASSLPTTVNEQFF. DNA for the CDR3: TGTGCCAGCAGCTTACCAACGACAGTCAATGAGCAGTTCTTC.

This chain joins TRBV6-5 and TRBJ1-3; D possibly corresponds to TRBD1 (5 bases). V was shortened by 0 bases and J by 0 bases, with 9 bases between the two germline ends. The CDR3 extends over 16 amino acids. CDR1 is MNHEY, CDR2 SVGAGI, per germline. CDR3 sequence reads: CASSYSGLSSGNTIYF. CDR3 sequence (DNA): TGTGCCAGCAGTTACTCGGGACTCAGCTCTGGAAACACCATATATTTT.

This rearrangement joins TRBV28 to TRBJ2-5; 7 nucleotides line up with TRBD1. With V trimmed by 4 bases and J by 2 bases, 10 bases remained unmatched. The CDR3 runs 16 residues. Germline lookup yields CDR1 MDHEN and CDR2 SYDVKM. This CDR3 is CASSSRFVDRQETQYF. CDR3 DNA sequence: TGTGCCAGCAGTTCACGCTTTGTGGACAGGCAAGAGACCCAGTACTTC.

The genes are TRBV5-1 and TRBJ2-3, with TRBD1 matching over 7 bases. Germline V gene sequence: CDR1 SGHRS, CDR2 YFSETQ. This CDR3 is 15 amino acids long. With 0 bases clipped from V and 2 bases from J, the junction kept 3 bases outside the gene matches. CDR3 amino acids: CASSLGQGSTDTQYF. CDR3 bases: TGCGCCAGCAGCTTGGGACAGGGCTCCACAGATACGCAGTATTTT.

As regards this clone: This same CDR3 is encoded by further DNA sequences in the sample. The gene calls are TRBV5-1 and TRBJ2-7, with 11 bases that match TRBD2. Germline loops: CDR1 SGHRS, CDR2 YFSETQ. The trim removed 4 bases at V and 3 bases at J, leaving 3 bases unmatched. The CDR3 loop spans 14 amino acids. The chain's CDR3 is CASSGGTSGYEQYF. The CDR3 DNA sequence: TGCGCCAGCAGCGGAGGGACTAGCGGCTACGAGCAGTACTTC.

The rearrangement joins TRBV10-3 to TRBJ1-2; 9 bases match TRBD1. This CDR3 is built from 16 residues. CDR1 and CDR2 (germline): ENHRY, SYGVKD. With 6 bases clipped from V and 4 bases from J, the junction kept 12 bases outside the gene matches. The CDR3 DNA is TGTGCCATCAGAGAGCCGGGACAGGGCTTATCCTATGGCTACACCTTC. This codes for CAIREPGQGLSYGYTF.

The rearrangement links TRBV28 to TRBJ1-1, with 8 bases matching TRBD1. The CDR3 contains 16 residues. With V trimmed by 2 bases and J by 4 bases, 9 bases remained unmatched. Germline CDR1 is MDHEN and CDR2 is SYDVKM. This CDR3 is CASSLGGTGLSTEAFF. Here the CDR3 DNA reads TGTGCCAGCAGTTTAGGCGGGACAGGCCTGTCCACTGAAGCTTTCTTT. The full variable domain, with the rest looked up from reference TRBV28 and TRBJ1-1, is DVKVTQSSRYLVKRTGEKVFLECVQDMDHENMFWYRQDPGLGLRLIYFSYDVKMKEKGDIPEGYSVSREKKERFSLILESASTNQTSMYLCASSLGGTGLSTEAFFGQGTRLTVV.

This chain connects TRBV25-1 to TRBJ2-3; D gene unclear. The CDR3 runs 15 residues. V was cut by 6 bases and J by 0 bases, with 13 bases left in between. From germline, CDR1 is MGHDK and CDR2 SYGVNS. The CDR3 nucleotides are TGTGCCAGCAGCGGAGTTGAGTTTAGCACAGATACGCAGTATTTT. This codes for CASSGVEFSTDTQYF. The whole variable domain, remainder taken from reference TRBV25-1 and TRBJ2-3, is EADIYQTPRYLVIGTGKKITLECSQTMGHDKMYWYQQDPGMELHLIHYSYGVNSTEKGDLSSESTVSRIRTEHFPLTLESARPSHTSQYLCASSGVEFSTDTQYFGPGTRLTVL.

This rearrangement joins TRBV2 to TRBJ2-1; D tentatively reads TRBD1 or TRBD2 (6 bases each). This CDR3 region has 12 residues. V lost 10 bases to trimming and J lost 4 bases, with 11 bases between them. Per germline, CDR1 SNHLY and CDR2 FYNNEI. The CDR3 here is CATRGGYNEQFF. The CDR3 DNA reads as TGTGCCACCAGGGGAGGATACAATGAGCAGTTCTTC.

The chain uses TRBV28 and TRBJ1-1, with D uncertain. The V and J ends lost 2 bases and 3 bases respectively, with 7 bases between them. Germline CDR1 and CDR2: MDHEN and SYDVKM. This CDR3 spans 13 amino acids. The CDR3 here is CASSLQTDTEAFF. The CDR3 nucleotides read TGTGCCAGCAGTTTACAAACAGACACTGAAGCTTTCTTT.

The chain combines TRBV7-6 with TRBJ1-1, with D uncertain. Trimming cost V 3 bases and J 0 bases, with 14 bases left between them. The CDR3 is 16 amino acids. From germline, CDR1 is SGHVS and CDR2 FNYEAQ. The DNA for the CDR3 is TGTGCCAGCAGCTTCCCCGGGTCCAGAATGAACACTGAAGCTTTCTTT. Its protein is CASSFPGSRMNTEAFF.

V gene TRBV12-5 combines with J gene TRBJ2-1; 10 bases agree with TRBD2. Germline-derived CDR1 and CDR2 are LGHNT and FRNRAP. The V gene end was trimmed by 3 bases and the J gene end by 9 bases; junction bases not matched to a gene: 8. There are 15 residues in the CDR3. The CDR3 DNA follows: TGTGCTAGTGGTTTCCAAAGCGGGAGGGTGGGTGAGCAGTTCTTC. Residues: CASGFQSGRVGEQFF.

By frequency in the sample, this clone is medium-sized (0.01 to 0.1%). This chain uses TRBV4-2 with TRBJ2-1, with 11 bases that match TRBD2. From germline, CDR1 is LGHNA and CDR2 YNFKEQ. V was clipped by 0 bases and J by 6 bases; unmatched bases: 1. The CDR3 contains 15 residues. The CDR3 spells CASSQETSGSNEQFF. CDR3 DNA: TGTGCCAGCAGCCAAGAAACTAGCGGGAGCAATGAGCAGTTCTTC.

The chain couples TRBV19 to TRBJ2-7; 12 nucleotides align to TRBD2. Germline CDR1 LNHDA, CDR2 SQIVND (reference sequence). The CDR3 has 14 residues. V was pared by 3 bases and J by 4 bases, with 1 base of the junction left unmatched. CDR3 amino acids: CASSMTSGSYEQYF. CDR3 bases: TGTGCCAGTAGTATGACTAGCGGGAGTTACGAGCAGTACTTC.

The J gene is TRBJ2-7, the V gene TRBV27; TRBD1 aligns across 8 bases. Germline CDR1 reads MNHEY; CDR2 reads SMNVEV (reference sequence). With 1 base clipped from V and 5 bases from J, the junction kept 10 bases outside the gene matches. The CDR3 is made up of 16 amino acids. CDR3 bases: TGTGCCAGCAGTTTATGGGGGGCAGGGGGCATTCACGAGCAGTACTTC. Translating gives CASSLWGAGGIHEQYF.

The V and J genes are TRBV2 and TRBJ2-1, with 8 nucleotides matching TRBD2. The V segment lost 3 bases and the J segment 8 bases; nucleotides outside the gene matches: 9. Germline V gene data show CDR1 as SNHLY and CDR2 as FYNNEI. The CDR3 has 15 residues. The CDR3 here is CASSEGTRISHEQFF. The CDR3 region has the DNA TGTGCCAGCAGTGAGGGGACTAGAATTTCCCATGAGCAGTTCTTC.

This chain joins TRBV2 and TRBJ2-1; 9 positions agree with TRBD2. This CDR3 region has 18 residues. With 5 bases clipped from V and 5 bases from J, the junction kept 16 bases outside the gene matches. CDR1 SNHLY and CDR2 FYNNEI come from the germline V gene. The CDR3 nucleotides read TGTGCCAGCAGTAAGCCGCCTAGCGGGAACCCCGTGGACAATGAGCAGTTCTTC. As protein: CASSKPPSGNPVDNEQFF.

This clone was seen at least ten times. The sample holds other DNA sequences that translate to the same CDR3. V and J are TRBV6-4 and TRBJ2-1; 11 positions agree with TRBD2. This CDR3 region has 14 residues. Germline lookup yields CDR1 MRHNA and CDR2 SNTAGT. V was pared by 3 bases and J by 6 bases, with 1 base of the junction left unmatched. The CDR3 DNA reads as TGTGCCAGCAGTGAGGGGACTAGCGGCAATGAGCAGTTCTTC. Amino acids: CASSEGTSGNEQFF.

The chain is built from TRBV2 and TRBJ1-2; TRBD1 might be the D (5 bases). The V gene's germline CDR1 is SNHLY and CDR2 FYNNEI. Trimming took off 3 bases at V and 1 base at J, with 15 bases between the two ends. This CDR3 is 16 amino acids long. The CDR3 reads CASSDLVAGRNYGYTF. The CDR3, as DNA: TGTGCCAGCAGTGATTTGGTTGCAGGGCGTAACTATGGCTACACCTTC. Full variable domain (remainder filled in from reference TRBV2 and TRBJ1-2): EPEVTQTPSHQVTQMGQEVILRCVPISNHLYFYWYRQILGQKVEFLVSFYNNEISEKSEIFDDQFSVERPDGSNFTLKIRSTKLEDSAMYFCASSDLVAGRNYGYTFGSGTRLTVV.

The gene calls are TRBV25-1 and TRBJ2-7, with 7 bases aligning to TRBD1. After removal of 6 bases from V and 5 bases from J, the junction contained 13 bases not matched to a gene. The CDR3 runs 15 residues. The germline V gene has CDR1 MGHDK and CDR2 SYGVNS. This CDR3 reads CASSPRGTEINEQYF. CDR3 coding DNA: TGTGCCAGCAGCCCACGTGGGACAGAAATCAACGAGCAGTACTTC.

V gene TRBV25-1 combines with J gene TRBJ2-2; a weak D match, TRBD2 (6 bases). The CDR3 has 15 amino acids. The germline CDR1 and CDR2 sequences are MGHDK and SYGVNS. V gave up 2 bases and J gave up 13 bases, with 20 bases separating them. DNA of the CDR3: TGTGCCAGCAGTGAACCCGGGACTCCGCTTTGGGGGCTGTTTTTT. This codes for CASSEPGTPLWGLFF.

In nucleotides, the CDR3 is TGTGCCAGCAGCGTAGTGGGCAGAGCTACTTTCTACGAGCAGTACTTC. Amino acids: CASSVVGRATFYEQYF. This chain joins TRBV9 and TRBJ2-7; D is unresolved. The CDR3 loop spans 16 amino acids. The V gene lost 0 bases and the J gene lost 3 bases, with 16 bases spanning the gap. CDR1 is SGDLS and CDR2 is YYNGEE in the germline V gene. The whole variable domain, filled in from reference TRBV9 and TRBJ2-7, reads DSGVTQTPKHLITATGQRVTLRCSPRSGDLSVYWYQQSLDQGLQFLIQYYNGEERAKGNILERFSAQQFPDLHSELNLSSLELGDSALYFCASSVVGRATFYEQYFGPGTRLTVT.

The chain recombines TRBV7-6 with TRBJ1-2, with D tentatively TRBD1 (5 bases). V was pared by 0 bases and J by 6 bases, with 8 bases between. CDR3 length equals 13 residues. Germline V CDR1 and CDR2: SGHVS, FNYEAQ. The CDR3 spells CASSLAGVNGYTF. The CDR3, as DNA: TGTGCCAGCAGCTTAGCAGGGGTAAATGGCTACACCTTC.

DNA of the CDR3: TGTGCCAGCAGCCGGGTCAGGGGAGCTAAGGGTAACTATGGCTACACCTTC. Its protein is CASSRVRGAKGNYGYTF. V and J are TRBV5-6 and TRBJ1-2; tentatively, D is TRBD1 (6 bases). Per germline, CDR1 SGHDT and CDR2 YYEEEE. The CDR3 runs to 17 residues. Trimming stripped 4 bases from V and 1 base from J, with 20 bases between.

Only a few counts were recorded for this clone. CDR3: CASSTGGRQPQHF. CDR3 DNA: TGTGCCAGCAGTACAGGGGGTCGACAGCCCCAGCATTTT. This rearrangement joins TRBV6-5 to TRBJ1-5, with TRBD1 identical over 8 bases. J was trimmed by 7 bases and V by 5 bases; bases with no gene match: 4. CDR1 MNHEY and CDR2 SVGAGI come from the germline V gene. The CDR3 has 13 amino acids.